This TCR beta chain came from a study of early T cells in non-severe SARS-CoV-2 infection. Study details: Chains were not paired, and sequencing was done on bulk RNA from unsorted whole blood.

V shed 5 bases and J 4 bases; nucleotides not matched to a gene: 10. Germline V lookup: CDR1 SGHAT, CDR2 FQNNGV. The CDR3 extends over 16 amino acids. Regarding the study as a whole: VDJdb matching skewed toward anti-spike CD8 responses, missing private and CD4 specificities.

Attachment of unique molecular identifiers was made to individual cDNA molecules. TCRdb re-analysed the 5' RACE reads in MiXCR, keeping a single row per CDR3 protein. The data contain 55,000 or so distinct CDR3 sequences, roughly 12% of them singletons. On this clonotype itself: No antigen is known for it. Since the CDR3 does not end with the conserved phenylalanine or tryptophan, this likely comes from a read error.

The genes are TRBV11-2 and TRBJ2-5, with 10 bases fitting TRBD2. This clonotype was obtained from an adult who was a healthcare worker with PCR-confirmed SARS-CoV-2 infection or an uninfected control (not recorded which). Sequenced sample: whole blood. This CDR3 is CASSLLPAGGRETQYL. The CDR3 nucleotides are TGTGCCAGCAGCCTCCTCCCAGCGGGGGGGCGAGAGACCCAGTACCTC.